Listed here is a single TCR beta chain. The antigen remains unidentified. The data originate from a study of human T cells and chemical hapten exposure. CDR1 and CDR2 (germline): LNHDA, SQIVND (reference sequence). Trimming left V 7 bases short and J 1 base short, with 14 bases between. This CDR3 is 15 amino acids long. TCRdb re-derived calls from the RACE reads in MiXCR, one entry per CDR3 protein. The table lists around 180,000 distinct CDR3 sequences, more than 25% of them singletons, with less than 3.5% in the top ten. Findings and limits, study-wide: Counts of TCRs above 1 in 1000 frequency stayed unchanged with DPC sensitization.

Sample time point: pre-sensitization, week 0. Treatment given: therapeutic diphenylcyclopropenone sensitization with weekly scalp DPC. The V gene is TRBV19, the J gene TRBJ2-1; D may be TRBD2 (6 bases). This TCR was sampled from a woman aged 25-40 years with alopecia areata. Some clones in this sample may be carry-over from other donors' samples. Sequencing was performed on whole blood, taken in connection with sensitization to the hapten diphenylcyclopropenone (DPC). The CDR3 nucleotides are TGTGCCAGTACTACGGGACTCCATTCCTACAATGAGCAGTTCTTC. It codes for CASTTGLHSYNEQFF.